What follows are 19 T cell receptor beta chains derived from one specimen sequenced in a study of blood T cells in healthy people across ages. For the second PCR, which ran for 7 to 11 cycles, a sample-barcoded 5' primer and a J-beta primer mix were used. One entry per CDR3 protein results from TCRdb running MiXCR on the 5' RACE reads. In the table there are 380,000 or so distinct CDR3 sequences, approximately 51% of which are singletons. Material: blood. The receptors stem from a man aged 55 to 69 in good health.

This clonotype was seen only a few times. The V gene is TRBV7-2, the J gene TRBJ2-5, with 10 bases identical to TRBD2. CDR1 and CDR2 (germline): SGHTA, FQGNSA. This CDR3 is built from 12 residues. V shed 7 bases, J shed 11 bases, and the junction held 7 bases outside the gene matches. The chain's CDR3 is CASTPAGGRQYF. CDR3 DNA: TGTGCCAGCACCCCAGCGGGAGGGCGGCAGTACTTC.

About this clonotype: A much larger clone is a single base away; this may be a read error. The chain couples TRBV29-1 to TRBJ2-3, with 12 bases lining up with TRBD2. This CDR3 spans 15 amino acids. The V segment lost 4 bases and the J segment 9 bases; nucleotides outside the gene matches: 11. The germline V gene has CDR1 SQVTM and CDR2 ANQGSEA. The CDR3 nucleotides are TGCAGCGTTGGGGCTAGCGGGAGGGCCATGGACACGCAGTATTTT. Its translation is CSVGASGRAMDTQYF.

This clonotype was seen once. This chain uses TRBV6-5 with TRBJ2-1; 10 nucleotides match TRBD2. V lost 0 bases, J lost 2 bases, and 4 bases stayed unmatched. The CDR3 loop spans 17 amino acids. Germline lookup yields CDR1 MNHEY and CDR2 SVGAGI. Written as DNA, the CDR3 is TGTGCCAGCAGTTACTCGTCAACTAGCGGGACCTACAATGAGCAGTTCTTC. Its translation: CASSYSSTSGTYNEQFF.

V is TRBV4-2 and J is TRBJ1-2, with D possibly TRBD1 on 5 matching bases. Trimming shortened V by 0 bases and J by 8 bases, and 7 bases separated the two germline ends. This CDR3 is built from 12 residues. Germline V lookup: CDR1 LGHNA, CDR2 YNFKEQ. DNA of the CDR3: TGTGCCAGCAGCCAAGACGAGGGGGGCTACACCTTC. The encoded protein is CASSQDEGGYTF.

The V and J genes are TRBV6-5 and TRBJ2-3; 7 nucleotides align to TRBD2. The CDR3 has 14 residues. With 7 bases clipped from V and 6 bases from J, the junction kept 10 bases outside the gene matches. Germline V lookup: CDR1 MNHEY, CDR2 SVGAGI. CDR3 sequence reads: CASTARGVDDTQYF. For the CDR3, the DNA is TGTGCCAGCACAGCCCGGGGGGTGGACGATACGCAGTATTTT.

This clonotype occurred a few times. DNA of the CDR3: TGCAGCGTCAACAGGGGGGGCGAGCAGTACTTC. The encoded protein is CSVNRGGEQYF. The V call is TRBV29-1, the J call TRBJ2-7; D possibly corresponds to TRBD1 (8 bases). Between the trimmed V and J ends, which lost 6 bases and 6 bases, there was a span of 12 bases. Germline V gene data show CDR1 as SQVTM and CDR2 as ANQGSEA. This CDR3 is 11 amino acids long.

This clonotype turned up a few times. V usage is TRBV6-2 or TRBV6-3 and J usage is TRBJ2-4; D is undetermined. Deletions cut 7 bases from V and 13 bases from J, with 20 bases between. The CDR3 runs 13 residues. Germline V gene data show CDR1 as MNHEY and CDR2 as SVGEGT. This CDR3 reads CASTKPQTGLQYF. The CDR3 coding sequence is TGTGCCAGCACCAAACCTCAAACCGGGCTGCAGTACTTC.

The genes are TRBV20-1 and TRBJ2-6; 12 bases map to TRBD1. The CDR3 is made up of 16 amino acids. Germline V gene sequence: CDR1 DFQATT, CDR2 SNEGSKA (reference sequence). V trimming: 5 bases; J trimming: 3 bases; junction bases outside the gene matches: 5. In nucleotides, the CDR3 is TGCAGTGCTTCGGGACAGGGGGCGCGTGGGGCCAACGTCCTGACTTTC. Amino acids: CSASGQGARGANVLTF.

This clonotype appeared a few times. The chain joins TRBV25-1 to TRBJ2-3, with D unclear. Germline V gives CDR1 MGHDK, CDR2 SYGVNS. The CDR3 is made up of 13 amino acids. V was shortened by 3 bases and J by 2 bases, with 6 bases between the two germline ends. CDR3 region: CASSDPNTDTQYF. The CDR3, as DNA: TGTGCCAGCAGTGACCCTAACACAGATACGCAGTATTTT.

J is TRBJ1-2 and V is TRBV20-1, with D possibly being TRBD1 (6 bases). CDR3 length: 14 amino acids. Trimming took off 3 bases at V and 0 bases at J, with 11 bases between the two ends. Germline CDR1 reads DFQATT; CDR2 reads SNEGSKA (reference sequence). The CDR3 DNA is TGCAGTGCTAGTTCGGGGGCTCCTAACTATGGCTACACCTTC. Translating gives CSASSGAPNYGYTF.

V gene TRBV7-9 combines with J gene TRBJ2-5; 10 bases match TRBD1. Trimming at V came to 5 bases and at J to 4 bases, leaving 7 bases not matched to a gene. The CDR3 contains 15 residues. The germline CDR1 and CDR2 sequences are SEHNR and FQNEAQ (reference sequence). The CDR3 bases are TGTGCCAGCAGCCCACGGGACAGGGGATTAGAGACCCAGTACTTC. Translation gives CASSPRDRGLETQYF.

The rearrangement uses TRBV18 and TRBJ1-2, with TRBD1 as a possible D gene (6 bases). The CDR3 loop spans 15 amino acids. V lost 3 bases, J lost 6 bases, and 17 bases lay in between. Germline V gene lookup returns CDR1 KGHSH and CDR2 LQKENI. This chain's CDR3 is CASSPSQGSTDGYTF. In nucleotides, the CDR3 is TGTGCCAGCTCACCTTCACAGGGTTCGACCGATGGCTACACCTTC.

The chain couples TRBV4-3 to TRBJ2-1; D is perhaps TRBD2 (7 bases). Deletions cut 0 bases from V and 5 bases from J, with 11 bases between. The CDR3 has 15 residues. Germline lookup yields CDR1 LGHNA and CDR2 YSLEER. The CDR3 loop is CASSQDRGANNEQFF. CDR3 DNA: TGCGCCAGCAGCCAAGATCGGGGGGCCAACAATGAGCAGTTCTTC.

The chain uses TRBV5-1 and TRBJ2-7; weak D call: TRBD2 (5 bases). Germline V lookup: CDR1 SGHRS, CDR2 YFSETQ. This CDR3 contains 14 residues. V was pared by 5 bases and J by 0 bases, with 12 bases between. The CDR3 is CASRIGDYSYEQYF. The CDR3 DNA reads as TGCGCCAGCAGAATAGGAGACTACTCCTACGAGCAGTACTTC.

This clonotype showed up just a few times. The CDR3: CSAREASAAKNIQYF. In DNA, the CDR3 is TGCAGTGCTAGGGAGGCTAGCGCGGCCAAAAACATTCAGTACTTC. The chain couples TRBV20-1 to TRBJ2-4; D possibly corresponds to TRBD2 (6 bases). V lost 3 bases and J 1 base, leaving 13 bases between the germline ends. The CDR3 contains 15 residues. CDR1 and CDR2 (germline): DFQATT, SNEGSKA (reference sequence).

Here the CDR3 reads CASSPTGGPGQPQHF. Here the CDR3 DNA reads TGTGCCAGCAGTCCCACCGGGGGGCCAGGGCAGCCCCAGCATTTT. This chain links TRBV6-2 or TRBV6-3 with TRBJ1-5; the D gene is possibly TRBD1 (6 bases). In germline, CDR1 is MNHEY, CDR2 SVGEGT. The CDR3 has 15 amino acids. Trimming removed 5 bases at V and 7 bases at J, with 18 bases between.

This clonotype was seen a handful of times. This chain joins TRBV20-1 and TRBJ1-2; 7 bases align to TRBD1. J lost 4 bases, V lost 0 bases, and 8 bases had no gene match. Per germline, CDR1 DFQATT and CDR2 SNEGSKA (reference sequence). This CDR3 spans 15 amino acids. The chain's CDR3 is CSARDGTAGSYGYTF. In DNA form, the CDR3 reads TGCAGTGCTAGAGATGGGACAGCCGGGAGCTATGGCTACACCTTC.

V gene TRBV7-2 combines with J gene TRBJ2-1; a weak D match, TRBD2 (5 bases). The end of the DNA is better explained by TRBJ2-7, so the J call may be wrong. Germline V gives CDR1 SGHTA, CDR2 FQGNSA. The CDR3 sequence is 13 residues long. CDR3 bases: TGTGCCAGCAGCTTACAAGGACTGGGGGAGCAGTACTTC. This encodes CASSLQGLGEQYF.

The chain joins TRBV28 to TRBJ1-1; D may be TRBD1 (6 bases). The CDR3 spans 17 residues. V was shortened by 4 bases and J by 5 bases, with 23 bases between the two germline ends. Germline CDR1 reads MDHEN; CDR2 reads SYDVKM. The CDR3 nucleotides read TGTGCCAGCAGTTGGCAAACACTCGAAACAGGGAGGACTGAAGCTTTCTTT. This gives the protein CASSWQTLETGRTEAFF.